This TCR beta chain came from a study of control samples from healthy donors and cancer patients. Repertoires were generated with immunoSEQ multiplex PCR, while TCRdb's copy carries only in-frame clones and drops some. The data hold 50,000 to 70,000 clones, with 95% to 96% observed a single time. The V gene lost 2 bases and the J gene lost 9 bases, with 11 bases spanning the gap. CDR1 and CDR2 (germline): GTSNPN, SVGIG (reference sequence). The CDR3 spans 13 residues. This TCR derives from a woman in her late teens or twenties in good health. The sample consisted of blood. The rearrangement uses TRBV30 and TRBJ1-6; D gene uncertain. The CDR3 here is CAWSRELGSPLHF. The CDR3 nucleotides are TGTGCCTGGAGTCGGGAGCTGGGTTCACCCCTCCACTTT.